These 23 T cell receptor beta chains originate from one sample sequenced in a study of cytomegalovirus exposure and HLA in healthy donors (dated by TCRdb to about 2017). Libraries were built with the immunoSEQ multiplex PCR assay. For the multiplex PCR, a mixture combining 60 forward primers for TCR Vbeta segments and 13 reverse primers for TCR Jbeta segments was used. TCRdb obtained this table from immuneACCESS and retained in-frame rearrangements with V and J assigned. These tables miss some clones; where compared with another copy, unresolved V genes account for less than half of the shortfall, and the remainder is unexplained. This sample holds some 150,000 clones; roughly 82% were observed only once. The biggest ten clones account for 5.5% to 8.5% of the sample. The sequencing input was PBMCs. The receptors stem from a woman between 50 and 59 years old in good health and CMV-seropositive.

The J gene is TRBJ2-5, the V gene TRBV6-1, with a weak D call TRBD1 (5 bases). The last part of the DNA fits TRBJ2-7 better; the J call may be wrong. Germline lookup yields CDR1 MNHNS and CDR2 SASEGT. The CDR3 spans 13 residues. The DNA of the CDR3 is TGTGCCAGCAGCATTGGGCAGGGCTACGAGCAGTACTTC. Translation gives CASSIGQGYEQYF.

V gene TRBV5-6 combines with J gene TRBJ2-3, with a possible D match to TRBD1 (6 bases). The germline gives CDR1 SGHDT, CDR2 YYEEEE. The CDR3 length is 15 residues. V lost 0 bases, J lost 2 bases, and 10 bases lay in between. The CDR3 loop reads CASSLEQGSTDTQYF. The CDR3 DNA is TGTGCCAGCAGCTTGGAACAGGGCTCCACAGATACGCAGTATTTT.

The chain joins TRBV19 to TRBJ1-6; D remains ambiguous. V lost 11 bases, J lost 10 bases, and 21 bases lay in between. Germline V gene lookup returns CDR1 LNHDA and CDR2 SQIVND (reference sequence). CDR3 length: 14 residues. Written as DNA, the CDR3 is TGTGCCGTTGGGGAGGGAAAGAGGAGATCACCCCTCCACTTT. It specifies CAVGEGKRRSPLHF.

Worth noting for this clone: The same CDR3 arises from other DNA sequences in this sample as well. J is TRBJ2-7 and V is TRBV13; D is unresolved. This CDR3 has 14 residues. Germline V gene sequence: CDR1 PRHDT, CDR2 FYEKMQ (reference sequence). V was cut by 5 bases and J by 0 bases, with 11 bases left in between. CDR3 sequence reads: CASSPGGSSYEQYF. In DNA form, the CDR3 reads TGTGCCAGCAGCCCAGGTGGTAGCTCCTACGAGCAGTACTTC.

This chain joins TRBV9 and TRBJ1-2; D gene ambiguous. CDR3 size: 14 residues. With 1 base removed from V and 3 bases from J, the gap between germline ends came to 10 bases. Germline CDR1 SGDLS, CDR2 YYNGEE. CDR3 loop: CASSVWAGDYGYTF. CDR3 coding DNA: TGTGCCAGCAGCGTATGGGCCGGGGACTATGGCTACACCTTC.

The rearrangement links TRBV18 to TRBJ1-2; 7 nucleotides line up with TRBD1. V dropped 3 bases and J dropped 3; count of bases not matched to a gene: 16. Germline CDR1 is KGHSH and CDR2 is LQKENI. This CDR3 has 18 amino acids. The CDR3 coding sequence is TGTGCCAGCTCACCGGTTTTTGGGGACAGAAACAAACACTATGGCTACACCTTC. This codes for CASSPVFGDRNKHYGYTF.

The chain carries TRBV29-1 and TRBJ2-2, with TRBD1 matching over 8 bases. Trimming took 7 bases from V and 4 from J; bases not matched to a gene: 5. Germline V CDR1 and CDR2: SQVTM, ANQGSEA. The CDR3 runs to 13 residues. CDR3 residues: CSGGTGGTGELFF. The CDR3 nucleotides are TGCAGCGGTGGGACAGGCGGCACCGGGGAGCTGTTTTTT.

The chain links TRBV11-2 to TRBJ2-7; 8 bases are a match to TRBD2. The junction had 4 bases not matched to a gene; V was cut back by 3 bases and J by 0 bases. CDR1 and CDR2 (germline): SGHAT, FQNNGV. The CDR3 is made up of 15 amino acids. CDR3 residues: CASSFKLADSYEQYF. CDR3 in DNA: TGTGCCAGCAGCTTTAAACTAGCGGACTCCTACGAGCAGTACTTC.

This clone was found a few times. The gene calls are TRBV2 and TRBJ2-2; the D gene is possibly TRBD2 (7 bases). The germline V and J ends were trimmed by 3 bases and 4 bases, with 15 bases remaining between them. Germline CDR1 and CDR2: SNHLY and FYNNEI. The CDR3 sequence is 16 residues long. CDR3 in DNA: TGTGCCAGCAGTGAGTCGGCGGGGGCGCGCACCGGGGAGCTGTTTTTT. Translated: CASSESAGARTGELFF.

J is TRBJ2-1 and V is TRBV9; 9 positions agree with TRBD2. The J segment lost 2 bases and the V segment lost 4 bases, leaving 4 bases of the junction unmatched. CDR3 size: 15 residues. In germline, CDR1 is SGDLS, CDR2 YYNGEE. The CDR3: CASSTRLAAYNEQFF. In nucleotides, the CDR3 is TGTGCCAGCAGCACCCGACTAGCGGCCTACAATGAGCAGTTCTTC. Full variable domain (remainder filled in from reference TRBV9 and TRBJ2-1): DSGVTQTPKHLITATGQRVTLRCSPRSGDLSVYWYQQSLDQGLQFLIQYYNGEERAKGNILERFSAQQFPDLHSELNLSSLELGDSALYFCASSTRLAAYNEQFFGPGTRLTVL.

The J gene is TRBJ1-5, the V gene TRBV30; no clear D gene. This CDR3 contains 14 residues. Per the germline V gene, CDR1 is GTSNPN and CDR2 is SVGIG (reference sequence). Trimming took off 2 bases at V and 5 bases at J, with 13 bases between the two ends. CDR3 bases: TGTGCCTGGAGTTATCCCGGGATTTATCAGCCCCAGCATTTT. Translation gives CAWSYPGIYQPQHF.

This clone has just one count. The gene calls are TRBV12-5 and TRBJ1-1; possible D gene TRBD1, 6 bases. CDR3 size: 12 residues. Trimming removed 7 bases from V and 4 bases from J, with 10 bases in between. Germline lookup yields CDR1 LGHNT and CDR2 FRNRAP. The CDR3, as DNA: TGTGCTAGTGCTCAAGGGGGCACTGAAGCTTTCTTT. It specifies CASAQGGTEAFF.

The chain joins TRBV28 to TRBJ1-2; 9 positions agree with TRBD1. The CDR3 spans 12 residues. J lost 13 bases, V lost 5 bases, and 8 bases had no gene match. Germline CDR1 and CDR2: MDHEN and SYDVKM. The CDR3 region is CASSRGQGPFTF. In DNA, the CDR3 is TGTGCCAGCAGTCGGGGACAGGGTCCATTCACCTTC.

This clone came up once. The chain is built from TRBV7-9 and TRBJ1-1, with D unclear. V was clipped by 2 bases and J by 1 base, with 11 bases between them. Germline assignment: CDR1 SEHNR and CDR2 FQNEAQ (reference sequence). The CDR3 spans 15 residues. The CDR3 loop is CASSLNKPGNTEAFF. The CDR3 DNA reads TGTGCCAGCAGCTTAAATAAGCCGGGGAACACTGAAGCTTTCTTT.

This sequence joins TRBV7-8 and TRBJ1-2; 7 positions match TRBD1. Losses at the gene ends were 3 bases for V and 2 bases for J; bases not matched to a gene: 6. Germline V gene lookup returns CDR1 SGHVS and CDR2 FQNEAQ. There are 15 residues in the CDR3. The CDR3 is CASSFITGENYGYTF. In DNA, the CDR3 is TGTGCCAGCAGCTTTATCACAGGGGAAAACTATGGCTACACCTTC.

This clone has more than one count but fewer than ten. V is TRBV18 and J is TRBJ2-1; TRBD2 agrees at 9 bases. Trimming took 2 bases from V and 0 from J; bases not matched to a gene: 11. CDR1 is KGHSH and CDR2 is LQKENI in the germline V gene. The CDR3 covers 19 residues. The CDR3: CASSPLRASGESSYNEQFF. In nucleotides, the CDR3 is TGTGCCAGCTCACCATTAAGGGCTAGCGGGGAAAGCTCCTACAATGAGCAGTTCTTC.

The CDR3 coding sequence is TGTGCCACCAGCAGGGGACAGGGGGCTGGAAACACCATATATTTT. It encodes CATSRGQGAGNTIYF. The J gene is TRBJ1-3, the V gene TRBV15, with 11 bases identical to TRBD1. Germline CDR1 is LNHNV and CDR2 is YYDKDF (reference sequence). The CDR3 is 15 residues long. V trimming: 3 bases; J trimming: 2 bases; junction bases outside the gene matches: 0.

J is TRBJ2-3 and V is TRBV30, with TRBD1 as a possible D gene (5 bases). Germline-derived CDR1 and CDR2 are GTSNPN and SVGIG (reference sequence). Trimming removed 2 bases at V and 5 bases at J, with 11 bases between. This CDR3 has 13 amino acids. This CDR3 reads CAWSRGPQDTQYF. The CDR3 nucleotides are TGTGCCTGGAGTAGGGGCCCCCAAGATACGCAGTATTTT.

This clone was found a few times. This chain links TRBV13 with TRBJ2-3, with 8 bases that match TRBD1. V lost 1 base, J lost 4 bases, and 4 bases stayed unmatched. Per germline, CDR1 PRHDT and CDR2 FYEKMQ (reference sequence). The CDR3 consists of 15 residues. CDR3 nucleotides: TGTGCCAGCAGCTTAGACAGGGGGTGGTCAGATACGCAGTATTTT. Amino acid sequence: CASSLDRGWSDTQYF.

About this clone: Germline and junction disagree at one end, which may indicate a read error. This chain joins TRBV7-9 and TRBJ2-1, with 9 nucleotides matching TRBD1. Germline assignment: CDR1 SEHNR and CDR2 FQNEAQ (reference sequence). The CDR3 loop spans 16 amino acids. The CDR3 DNA reads as TGTTCCAGCAGCTCACAAGGACAGGGGCCCTACAATGAGCAGTTCTTC. Its protein product is CSSSSQGQGPYNEQFF.

The rearrangement joins TRBV5-1 to TRBJ1-3, with 9 bases fitting TRBD1. CDR3 size: 15 residues. Trimming cost V 4 bases and J 3 bases; bases outside gene matches: 5. Germline assignment: CDR1 SGHRS and CDR2 YFSETQ. This CDR3 reads CASSRTGVDGNTIYF. Written as DNA, the CDR3 is TGCGCCAGCAGCCGGACAGGGGTTGATGGAAACACCATATATTTT.

This clone was seen once. DNA for the CDR3: TGTGCCAGCAGCCCGGGACTGCTCGGGGGAAATACGCAGTATTTT. Protein sequence: CASSPGLLGGNTQYF. The chain recombines TRBV7-8 with TRBJ2-3; weak D call: TRBD2 (6 bases). The ends were cut back, 5 bases at V and 7 bases at J, with 19 bases in the middle. CDR3 length: 15 residues. Germline V lookup: CDR1 SGHVS, CDR2 FQNEAQ.

The chain couples TRBV15 to TRBJ1-4; no clear D gene. Germline CDR1 LNHNV, CDR2 YYDKDF (reference sequence). This CDR3 contains 17 residues. The germline V and J ends were trimmed by 4 bases and 5 bases, with 20 bases remaining between them. The CDR3 protein is CATSTPHEGWKNEKLFF. The CDR3 coding sequence is TGTGCCACCAGCACTCCCCACGAGGGATGGAAGAATGAAAAACTGTTTTTT.